These 2 T cell receptor beta chains originate from one sample sequenced in a study of T cells after yellow fever vaccination. A single record per CDR3 protein comes from TCRdb applying MiXCR to the 5' RACE reads. Of about 220,000 distinct CDR3 sequences in the sample, approximately 3.2% were seen once. The input for sequencing was CD4+ T cells sorted from PBMCs, taken 10 days after the yellow fever booster vaccination. The source is a man aged 18 to 30 who received the YFV17D yellow fever vaccine.

There are a few counts of this clonotype. The chain couples TRBV6-1 to TRBJ1-1, with a possible D match to TRBD1 (5 bases). Germline assignment: CDR1 MNHNS and CDR2 SASEGT. CDR3 length: 14 residues. The V gene lost 2 bases and the J gene lost 0 bases, with 7 bases spanning the gap. In nucleotides, the CDR3 is TGTGCCAGCAGTGAACCAGGGATGAACACTGAAGCTTTCTTT. Translation gives CASSEPGMNTEAFF.

Many counts were recorded for this clonotype. This chain joins TRBV5-6 and TRBJ2-4; a possible D gene is TRBD2 (6 bases). Per the germline V gene, CDR1 is SGHDT and CDR2 is YYEEEE. The CDR3 spans 14 residues. Trimming pared 4 bases from V and 6 bases from J, leaving 14 bases between. CDR3 DNA: TGTGCCAGCAGCCCATGGGGGGTTACAAACATTCAGTACTTC. It encodes CASSPWGVTNIQYF.